The following is a TCR beta chain sequence with its context. As yet, its antigen is unknown. The CDR3 is 13 residues long. V lost 6 bases, J lost 7 bases, and 14 bases lay in between. Germline loops: CDR1 SGHNT, CDR2 YYREEE (reference sequence). Stated treatment: roughly 20 received Ad26.COV2.S at low or high dose, single or two shots; 5 received placebo; per-sample allocation not given. All samples were drawn on day 63, counting from the first vaccine or placebo injection. This entry comes from a study of Ad26.COV2.S vaccination and SARS-CoV-2 variants. Clones were read by immunoSEQ multiplex PCR, and TCRdb kept only the in-frame ones, dropping some. The sample contains around 240,000 clones, around nine tenths of which appear only once. Findings and caveats of the study: It is possible that the TCR breadth and depth analyses underestimated the total T cell responses.

Sequenced material: peripheral blood, taken in a trial of Ad26.COV2.S vaccine versus placebo. The chain uses TRBV5-4 and TRBJ2-1, with D tentatively TRBD1 (5 bases). This clonotype originated in a person between 18 and 60 years old who received the Ad26.COV2.S COVID-19 vaccine or a placebo. CDR3 DNA: TGTGCCAGCATGGAAAGGGGAAGGAATGAGCAGTTCTTC. This sequence encodes CASMERGRNEQFF. The complete variable domain, with remaining parts taken from reference TRBV5-4 and TRBJ2-1, reads ETGVTQSPTHLIKTRGQQVTLRCSSQSGHNTVSWYQQALGQGPQFIFQYYREEENGRGNFPPRFSGLQFPNYSSELNVNALELDDSALYLCASMERGRNEQFFGPGTRLTVL.